Each of the 21 T cell receptor beta chains below was sequenced from the same sample in a study of shared clonotypes between healthy human individuals. The protocol was immunoSEQ multiplex PCR, while the TCRdb copy is restricted to in-frame clones and leaves out a portion. The sample shows roughly 500,000 clones, more than 75% of them seen only once. Sequenced sample: PBMCs. The receptors were gathered from a woman in her thirties or forties in good health. Some clones in this sample may be carry-over from other donors' samples.

This chain uses TRBV28 with TRBJ2-7, with D hard to call. CDR3 size: 12 residues. V was shortened by 7 bases and J by 7 bases, with 14 bases between the two germline ends. CDR1 and CDR2 (germline): MDHEN, SYDVKM. The CDR3: CASTSSIGEQYF. The CDR3 region has the DNA TGTGCCAGCACTTCGTCTATCGGGGAGCAGTACTTC.

In DNA form, the CDR3 reads TGTGCCACCAGCAGAGATCGGCTGACAGGGAATACCTACGAGCAGTACTTC. Its protein product is CATSRDRLTGNTYEQYF. This chain uses TRBV15 with TRBJ2-5, with TRBD1 matching 7 bases. The J call is in doubt because the DNA end fits TRBJ2-7 better. CDR1 and CDR2 (germline): LNHNV, YYDKDF (reference sequence). The CDR3 extends over 17 amino acids.

On this clone: The sample holds other DNA sequences that translate to the same CDR3. The genes are TRBV28 and TRBJ2-7; TRBD1 matches at 8 bases. In germline, CDR1 is MDHEN, CDR2 SYDVKM. Trimming cost V 2 bases and J 4 bases; bases outside gene matches: 7. The CDR3 has 15 residues. The chain's CDR3 is CASSLGGQEKYEQYF. The CDR3 DNA is TGTGCCAGCAGTTTAGGGGGACAGGAGAAATACGAGCAGTACTTC. The variable domain in full, completed from reference TRBV28 and TRBJ2-7, reads DVKVTQSSRYLVKRTGEKVFLECVQDMDHENMFWYRQDPGLGLRLIYFSYDVKMKEKGDIPEGYSVSREKKERFSLILESASTNQTSMYLCASSLGGQEKYEQYFGPGTRLTVT.

This rearrangement joins TRBV5-1 to TRBJ2-2; D gene unclear. Germline V gene sequence: CDR1 SGHRS, CDR2 YFSETQ. V was pared by 0 bases and J by 2 bases, with 5 bases between. The CDR3 is 14 residues long. CDR3 nucleotide sequence: TGCGCCAGCAGCTTGGTCGATAACACCGGGGAGCTGTTTTTT. Residues: CASSLVDNTGELFF.

There are many counts of this clone. The rearrangement uses TRBV28 and TRBJ2-7; D ambiguous. With 4 bases removed from V and 2 bases from J, the gap between germline ends came to 9 bases. The V gene's germline CDR1 is MDHEN and CDR2 SYDVKM. The CDR3 has 13 residues. The CDR3 region is CASSSPETYEQYF. The CDR3 DNA follows: TGTGCCAGCAGTTCCCCGGAGACCTACGAGCAGTACTTC.

This clone appeared once. The same CDR3 is also encoded by other DNA sequences in this sample. The chain uses TRBV28 and TRBJ2-6; D gene ambiguous. The CDR3 is 14 residues long. The V gene's germline CDR1 is MDHEN and CDR2 SYDVKM. V gave up 3 bases and J gave up 0 bases, with 3 bases separating them. The CDR3 loop is CASSFRSGANVLTF. As DNA, the CDR3 is TGTGCCAGCAGTTTTCGCTCTGGGGCCAACGTCCTGACTTTC. Full variable domain (rest looked up from reference TRBV28 and TRBJ2-6): DVKVTQSSRYLVKRTGEKVFLECVQDMDHENMFWYRQDPGLGLRLIYFSYDVKMKEKGDIPEGYSVSREKKERFSLILESASTNQTSMYLCASSFRSGANVLTFGAGSRLTVL.

A remark on this clone: It is likely a read error: a sequence one base away is far more abundant. The rearrangement joins TRBV7-9 to TRBJ2-7; D possibly corresponds to TRBD1 (6 bases). This CDR3 is built from 15 residues. CDR1 is SEHNR and CDR2 is FQNEAQ in the germline V gene (reference sequence). Here the CDR3 DNA reads TGTGCCAACAGCTCTCCATCGGTGGGGGCAGACGAGCAGTACTTC. Residues: CANSSPSVGADEQYF.

The CDR3 DNA reads TGTGCCAGCAGTCGAGATGGGAACTATGGCTACACCTTC. Its protein is CASSRDGNYGYTF. V is TRBV7-2 and J is TRBJ1-2; D unclear. Trimming removed 6 bases at V and 2 bases at J, with 10 bases between. CDR3 length: 13 amino acids. Germline V gene sequence: CDR1 SGHTA, CDR2 FQGNSA.

This sequence joins TRBV5-8 and TRBJ2-1, with 7 positions matching TRBD2. V lost 0 bases to trimming and J lost 2 bases; unmatched junction nucleotides: 8. This CDR3 is built from 17 residues. Germline assignment: CDR1 SGHTS and CDR2 YDEGEE. CDR3 in DNA: TGTGCCAGCAGCTTGGTACGGGAGGTCCTGACCTACAATGAGCAGTTCTTC. Protein product: CASSLVREVLTYNEQFF.

This clone was detected only once. It differs at one base from a far larger clone, so likely a read error. V usage is TRBV4-2 and J usage is TRBJ1-2; D possibly corresponds to TRBD1 (5 bases). There are 15 residues in the CDR3. Germline V lookup: CDR1 LGHNA, CDR2 YNFKEQ. The CDR3 DNA is TGTGTCAGCAGCCCATCCGGGGCCGAGTCCTATGGCTACACCTTC. It translates to CVSSPSGAESYGYTF.

The chain has TRBV5-1 and TRBJ2-3, with D hard to call. Germline-derived CDR1 and CDR2 are SGHRS and YFSETQ. The ends were cut back, 2 bases at V and 8 bases at J, with 9 bases in the middle. This CDR3 comprises 12 residues. The CDR3 DNA sequence: TGCGCCAGCAGCTTCTCCCAGAGTACGCAGTATTTT. Translating it yields CASSFSQSTQYF.

V usage is TRBV6-6 and J usage is TRBJ2-7; D is perhaps TRBD1 (6 bases). Germline V gives CDR1 MNHNY, CDR2 SVGAGI (reference sequence). V lost 1 base and J 2 bases, leaving 12 bases between the germline ends. This CDR3 has 15 amino acids. The CDR3 nucleotides are TGTGCCAGCAGTTACTTAGAGGGGGAAGCCTACGAGCAGTACTTC. It is translated as CASSYLEGEAYEQYF.

This chain connects TRBV28 to TRBJ2-3; D may match TRBD1 or TRBD2 (5 bases each). The V gene lost 6 bases and the J gene lost 6 bases, with 13 bases spanning the gap. The CDR3 covers 13 residues. Germline V gives CDR1 MDHEN, CDR2 SYDVKM. The CDR3 is CASSTGTPDTQYF. CDR3 DNA: TGTGCCAGCAGCACCGGGACCCCGGATACGCAGTATTTT.

In its sample, this clone was seen a few times. V is TRBV9 and J is TRBJ1-3, with TRBD1 identical over 7 bases. The junction had 4 bases not matched to a gene; V was cut back by 0 bases and J by 7 bases. Germline V gene data show CDR1 as SGDLS and CDR2 as YYNGEE. The CDR3 totals 14 residues. CDR3 in amino acids: CASSVAETGNTIYF. The CDR3 bases are TGTGCCAGCAGCGTAGCTGAGACAGGGAACACCATATATTTT.

This chain links TRBV7-9 with TRBJ2-2, with 7 bases that match TRBD2. This CDR3 has 14 amino acids. The V and J ends lost 7 bases and 4 bases, in that order; junction bases with no gene match: 6. From germline, CDR1 is SEHNR and CDR2 FQNEAQ (reference sequence). The CDR3 loop is CASKTSEGTGELFF. As DNA, the CDR3 is TGTGCCAGCAAAACTAGCGAGGGCACCGGGGAGCTGTTTTTT.

V and J are TRBV5-1 and TRBJ2-7; 10 bases fit TRBD1. With V trimmed by 6 bases and J by 7 bases, 4 bases remained unmatched. There are 12 residues in the CDR3. Germline assignment: CDR1 SGHRS and CDR2 YFSETQ. The CDR3 DNA follows: TGCGCCAGCAACCGGGACAGGGGTGAGCAGTACTTC. Protein sequence: CASNRDRGEQYF.

Of note for this clone: The same CDR3 can be traced to other DNA sequences in this sample. This chain links TRBV7-3 with TRBJ1-1, with a possible D match to TRBD1 (6 bases). Germline CDR1 is SGHTA and CDR2 is FQGTGA. The CDR3 loop spans 13 amino acids. The V end lost 3 bases, the J end lost 2 bases, and 7 bases lay between the germline ends. The DNA for the CDR3 is TGTGCCAGCAGCTTGGACAGAAACACTGAAGCTTTCTTT. This encodes CASSLDRNTEAFF.

The chain combines TRBV4-1 with TRBJ2-1; D could derive from TRBD1 or TRBD2 (7 bases each). Trimming pared 4 bases from V and 4 bases from J, leaving 29 bases between. This CDR3 spans 20 amino acids. The germline CDR1 and CDR2 sequences are MGHRA and YSYEKL. The CDR3 here is CASSPETGRVTRGSYNEQFF. DNA for the CDR3: TGCGCCAGCAGCCCAGAGACAGGGAGGGTTACGAGGGGATCTTACAATGAGCAGTTCTTC.

This clone has a single count. This chain connects TRBV7-9 to TRBJ2-1; 8 bases match TRBD2. Trimming took 5 bases from V and 0 from J; bases not matched to a gene: 6. This CDR3 is 16 amino acids long. Germline V gene sequence: CDR1 SEHNR, CDR2 FQNEAQ (reference sequence). The CDR3 reads CASSPTAGGSYNEQFF. The CDR3 DNA reads TGTGCCAGCAGCCCCACGGCGGGAGGCTCCTACAATGAGCAGTTCTTC.

The J gene is TRBJ1-1, the V gene TRBV30; 8 bases agree with TRBD1. The length of the CDR3 is 12 residues. Germline CDR1 is GTSNPN and CDR2 is SVGIG (reference sequence). Losses at the gene ends were 4 bases for V and 5 bases for J; bases not matched to a gene: 3. As DNA, the CDR3 is TGTGCCTGGAACAGGGGGGGGACTGAAGCTTTCTTT. Translated: CAWNRGGTEAFF.

This chain uses TRBV30 with TRBJ2-5, with 9 bases matching TRBD2. The J call is doubtful: the DNA matches TRBJ2-7 better. Germline V gene lookup returns CDR1 GTSNPN and CDR2 SVGIG (reference sequence). The CDR3 loop spans 14 amino acids. This chain's CDR3 is CAWMEAGGAYEQYF. The CDR3 region has the DNA TGTGCCTGGATGGAGGCGGGAGGGGCCTACGAGCAGTACTTC.